The 26 T cell receptor beta chains listed next were all sequenced from one sample in a study of CD8+CD57+ T cells in acquired aplastic anemia. Using genomic DNA as the template, TCR beta VDJ and CDR3 profiling was carried out. TCRdb itself ran the reads through MiXCR, one entry per CDR3 protein. This table has roughly 250,000 distinct CDR3 sequences, around 82% appearing once. Those patients picked for sequencing had displayed CD8+CD57+ cell expansion on flow cytometry. Sample: sorted CD4+, CD8+, or CD8+CD57+ T cells (not recorded which) from PBMCs. These receptors came from a human donor with aplastic anemia.

For this clonotype: One end of the junction does not line up with germline, which may come from a read error. V usage is TRBV2 and J usage is TRBJ2-6, with a weak D call TRBD2 (5 bases). The CDR3 totals 16 residues. Germline assignment: CDR1 SNHLY and CDR2 FYNNEI. The CDR3 DNA is TGTGCCAGCAGGGACGCGGGCACAGATGCGCAGTACGTCGTCCCTTTC. Translating it yields CASRDAGTDAQYVVPF.

Of note for this clonotype: Just one base apart from a much larger clone, this may be a read error. This chain connects TRBV7-9 to TRBJ1-6; possible D gene TRBD1, 5 bases. V gave up 4 bases and J gave up 15 bases, with 25 bases separating them. The V gene's germline CDR1 is SEHNR and CDR2 FQNEAQ (reference sequence). The CDR3 has 16 residues. CDR3 coding DNA: TGTGCCAGCAGCTCAGCGGGTAGCTACGGGGCCAACGTCCTCCACTTT. This translates into CASSSAGSYGANVLHF.

This sequence joins TRBV7-2 and TRBJ1-1; 9 bases align to TRBD1. The CDR3 runs to 17 residues. V gave up 4 bases and J gave up 8 bases; unmatched junction bases: 17. Germline V CDR1 and CDR2: SGHTA, FQGNSA. The CDR3 DNA reads TGTGCCAGCAGCTGGGGACAGGGCTCAAGCTATGACTACGAAGCTTTCTTT. This gives the protein CASSWGQGSSYDYEAFF.

Concerning this clonotype itself: The CDR3 carries no conserved terminal phenylalanine or tryptophan, so it likely arises from a read error. Because the CDR3's place on the DNA is in doubt, the DNA is left out and the CDR3 is given as listed by TCRdb. The rearrangement links TRBV2 to TRBJ1-5. Germline V gene data show CDR1 as SNHLY and CDR2 as FYNNEI. The CDR3 extends over 15 residues, inclusive of both ends. The CDR3 reads CASSEATSNQPQHFG.

The chain has TRBV29-1 and TRBJ2-1; D remains unclear. With 3 bases removed from V and 6 bases from J, the gap between germline ends came to 12 bases. The germline V gene has CDR1 SQVTM and CDR2 ANQGSEA. CDR3 size: 13 residues. Here the CDR3 reads CSVENRPFNEQFF. The DNA of the CDR3 is TGCAGCGTTGAGAATCGACCCTTCAATGAGCAGTTCTTC.

This clonotype was detected only a few times. Germline is not matched at one junction end, which may reflect a read error. The chain employs TRBV7-9 and TRBJ2-3, with 9 bases that match TRBD2. This CDR3 region has 14 residues. Germline assignment: CDR1 SEHNR and CDR2 FQNEAQ (reference sequence). CDR3 DNA: TGTGCCAGCAGCTTTCCAGGAAGCGGGGGGAGCGATGAGTTT. Translated: CASSFPGSGGSDEF.

This clonotype came up a few times. A much larger clonotype is one base distant, so this may be a read error. This chain joins TRBV9 and TRBJ2-5, with TRBD2 as a possible D gene (5 bases). Germline assignment: CDR1 SGDLS and CDR2 YYNGEE. With 4 bases removed from V and 14 bases from J, the gap between germline ends came to 24 bases. CDR3 length: 14 amino acids. The CDR3, as DNA: TGTGCCAGCAGCAGAGGGTCAGATACGCAGTATTTTTACTTC. Residues: CASSRGSDTQYFYF.

Only one count was recorded for this clonotype. A read error may produce the germline difference seen at one junction end. CDR3 sequence (DNA): TGTGCCACCAGCTGTGATAGACAGGGGACAACTGTTCCGTTCTTC. Its translation is CATSCDRQGTTVPFF. The rearrangement uses TRBV7-8 and TRBJ2-1; 8 bases are a match to TRBD1. Germline CDR1 reads SGHVS; CDR2 reads FQNEAQ. The CDR3 loop spans 15 amino acids.

The rearrangement joins TRBV29-1 to TRBJ1-1; unclear D gene. The ends were cut back, 6 bases at V and 2 bases at J, with 13 bases in the middle. Per germline, CDR1 SQVTM and CDR2 ANQGSEA. CDR3 length: 13 amino acids. The CDR3 coding sequence is TGCAGCGTGCTAAGGAGGGAAAACACTGAAGCTTTCTTT. It translates to CSVLRRENTEAFF.

This chain joins TRBV7-8 and TRBJ2-1, with 7 bases fitting TRBD1. There are 16 residues in the CDR3. V dropped 3 bases and J dropped 13; count of bases not matched to a gene: 18. CDR1 SGHVS and CDR2 FQNEAQ come from the germline V gene. The CDR3 protein is CASSFGPAGTALSQFF. CDR3 coding DNA: TGTGCCAGCAGCTTTGGTCCAGCCGGGACAGCCCTTTCCCAGTTCTTC.

This chain links TRBV7-6 with TRBJ1-1; D call uncertain. CDR1 and CDR2 (germline): SGHVS, FNYEAQ. V was pared by 7 bases and J by 13 bases, with 28 bases between. The CDR3 has 15 amino acids. The DNA for the CDR3 is TGTGCCAGCACCCTAGAGAGGGTACCCTCCACGGCCAATTTCTTT. Translating gives CASTLERVPSTANFF. The full variable domain, completed using reference TRBV7-6 and TRBJ1-1, is GAGVSQSPRYKVTKRGQDVALRCDPISGHVSLYWYRQALGQGPEFLTYFNYEAQQDKSGLPNDRFSAERPEGSISTLTIQRTEQRDSAMYRCASTLERVPSTANFFGQGTRLTVV.

The chain joins TRBV10-3 to TRBJ2-1, with 14 bases matching TRBD2. There are 16 residues in the CDR3. In germline, CDR1 is ENHRY, CDR2 SYGVKD. The V and J ends lost 6 bases and 8 bases, in that order; junction bases with no gene match: 9. The CDR3 region is CAISQGLAGDSHEQFF. In DNA form, the CDR3 reads TGTGCCATCAGCCAGGGACTAGCGGGAGATTCACATGAGCAGTTCTTC.

V and J are TRBV7-8 and TRBJ2-3; D possibly matches TRBD1 or TRBD2 (5 bases each). From germline, CDR1 is SGHVS and CDR2 FQNEAQ. The CDR3 totals 13 residues. Trimming took 8 bases from V and 14 from J, leaving 23 bases between them. As DNA, the CDR3 is TGTGCCAGCGGGGATGGGCGCGCAGGGACGGCGTATTTT. Translation gives CASGDGRAGTAYF.

This clonotype was counted once. The rearrangement links TRBV7-2 to TRBJ2-3; D remains ambiguous. The DNA end lines up better with TRBJ1-5; the J call may be wrong. The CDR3 is 13 amino acids. Per germline, CDR1 SGHTA and CDR2 FQGNSA. Here the CDR3 DNA reads TGTGCCAGCGGGTTCGCGGGCACAGATACGCAGCATTTT. This codes for CASGFAGTDTQHF.

This chain links TRBV29-1 with TRBJ1-1; a weak D match, TRBD1 (5 bases). CDR3 length: 10 residues. V lost 6 bases, J lost 4 bases, and 6 bases lay in between. The germline CDR1 and CDR2 sequences are SQVTM and ANQGSEA. Here the CDR3 reads CSVGATEAFF. CDR3 in DNA: TGCAGCGTAGGGGCCACTGAAGCTTTCTTT.

The chain combines TRBV2 with TRBJ2-7; TRBD1 or TRBD2 may be the D gene (6 bases each). Germline lookup yields CDR1 SNHLY and CDR2 FYNNEI. The CDR3 extends over 11 amino acids. The CDR3 region has the DNA TGTGCAACCGGGGGCGGGTACGAGCAGTACGTC. Translated: CATGGGYEQYV.

As concerns this clonotype: Its ends do not fully match the called genes, so a read error is possible. This chain uses TRBV2 with TRBJ2-1, with TRBD2 identical over 7 bases. This CDR3 is built from 13 residues. CDR1 is SNHLY, CDR2 FYNNEI, per germline. In DNA, the CDR3 is TGTGCCAGCAGGGACGGAGGAGCGGGAAGGCAGTCCTTC. Translation gives CASRDGGAGRQSF. The full variable domain, completed using reference TRBV2 and TRBJ2-1, is EPEVTQTPSHQVTQMGQEVILRCVPISNHLYFYWYRQILGQKVEFLVSFYNNEISEKSEIFDDQFSVERPDGSNFTLKIRSTKLEDSAMYFCASRDGGAGRQSFGPGTRLTVL.

This chain joins TRBV7-8 and TRBJ1-1; maybe TRBD1 (5 bases). Germline CDR1 is SGHVS and CDR2 is FQNEAQ. The CDR3 length is 15 residues. Trimming removed 5 bases from V and 12 bases from J, with 25 bases in between. The CDR3 nucleotides are TGTGCCAGCAGCATTACTAGCGGGGGGAATACGCAGTCTTTCTTT. Translating gives CASSITSGGNTQSFF.

The CDR3 DNA sequence: TGTGCCAGCAGCTTAGGTGCAGGCGGCACAGATACGCAGTATTTT. Translating gives CASSLGAGGTDTQYF. J is TRBJ2-3 and V is TRBV7-2; D is undetermined. Germline-derived CDR1 and CDR2 are SGHTA and FQGNSA. V dropped 1 base and J dropped 1 base, with 9 bases sitting between them. The CDR3 consists of 15 residues.

V and J are TRBV7-9 and TRBJ1-1; weak D call: TRBD1 (6 bases). V lost 1 base and J 8 bases, leaving 17 bases between the germline ends. The CDR3 runs to 15 residues. Germline V gene data show CDR1 as SEHNR and CDR2 as FQNEAQ (reference sequence). In DNA, the CDR3 is TGTGCCAGCAGCTTAGATAGAACAGGGAACAGCGAAGCTTTCTTT. Translating it yields CASSLDRTGNSEAFF.

V gene TRBV9 combines with J gene TRBJ2-3, with TRBD2 matching 10 bases. Germline V CDR1 and CDR2: SGDLS, YYNGEE. Germline trimming cut 0 bases from V and 13 bases from J; bases unmatched to any gene: 8. The CDR3 sequence is 14 residues long. The CDR3 DNA reads as TGTGCCAGCAGCGTAGCAGTAGCGGGGGGCGATGAGTATTTT. This sequence encodes CASSVAVAGGDEYF.

V gene TRBV7-9 combines with J gene TRBJ2-1; tentatively, D is TRBD1 or TRBD2 (6 bases each). Germline loops: CDR1 SEHNR, CDR2 FQNEAQ (reference sequence). The V end lost 5 bases, the J end lost 10 bases, and 24 bases lay between the germline ends. The CDR3 runs to 16 residues. CDR3 in amino acids: CASSTRGGTSAGEQFF. The CDR3 DNA is TGTGCCAGCAGCACGAGGGGCGGGACATCCGCCGGGGAGCAGTTCTTC.

For this clonotype: Germline and junction disagree at one end, which may indicate a read error. The chain is built from TRBV7-2 and TRBJ2-3; D is perhaps TRBD2 (7 bases). The CDR3 covers 15 residues. Germline lookup yields CDR1 SGHTA and CDR2 FQGNSA. Here the CDR3 DNA reads TGTGCCAGCAGCCGCGGGAAGGGGGGGAGCAGTACGCCGTATTTT. Its translation is CASSRGKGGSSTPYF.

The rearrangement uses TRBV15 and TRBJ2-5; maybe TRBD2 (7 bases). The CDR3 contains 15 residues. Germline lookup yields CDR1 LNHNV and CDR2 YYDKDF (reference sequence). Trimming removed 1 base from V and 11 bases from J, with 20 bases in between. CDR3 in amino acids: CATSRARGRGEKQYF. The CDR3 nucleotides read TGTGCCACCAGCAGAGCTAGAGGGAGGGGGGAGAAGCAGTACTTC.

The table lists this clonotype with a few counts. Here the CDR3 omits its conserved ending phenylalanine or tryptophan, so a read error is the likely source. No DNA is shown, since the ends of the CDR3 on it are uncertain; the CDR3 is the one TCRdb lists. The V call is TRBV7-8, the J call TRBJ2-3. Germline-derived CDR1 and CDR2 are SGHVS and FQNEAQ. The CDR3 has 13 amino acids, counting both end residues. The CDR3 loop is CASGVGGTATKYY.

The chain joins TRBV20-1 to TRBJ1-2, with 8 bases identical to TRBD1. The CDR3 sequence is 12 residues long. In germline, CDR1 is DFQATT, CDR2 SNEGSKA (reference sequence). CDR3 protein: CSLATGDHGYTF. CDR3 coding DNA: TGCAGCCTGGCGACAGGGGATCATGGCTACACCTTC.